A single sample is the source of the 12 T cell receptor beta chains below, sequenced in a study of shared clonotypes between healthy human individuals. Only in-frame clones appear in the TCRdb table, and some are missing; sequencing was by immunoSEQ multiplex PCR. Of approximately 1,500,000 clones listed, 96% are singletons. Sequenced sample: naive CD4+ T cells sorted from blood. Subset described: CD45RA+ positively selected. The receptors come from a man younger than 45 in good health.

This clone came up once. Written as DNA, the CDR3 is TGCGCCAGCAGCCCCCAGGGACCCTCGTCTGCCAAAAACATTCAGTACTTC. Amino acids: CASSPQGPSSAKNIQYF. The chain is built from TRBV4-1 and TRBJ2-4; the D gene could be TRBD1 or TRBD2 (5 bases each). Germline CDR1 and CDR2: MGHRA and YSYEKL. CDR3 length: 17 amino acids. Trimming stripped 4 bases from V and 1 base from J, with 17 bases between.

This clone was seen just once. The genes are TRBV6-6 and TRBJ1-5, with 7 bases aligning to TRBD1. Per the germline V gene, CDR1 is MNHNY and CDR2 is SVGAGI (reference sequence). The CDR3 runs 16 residues. The ends lost 5 bases at V and 3 bases at J; junction bases unmatched: 10. DNA for the CDR3: TGTGCCAGCAGTAGAACCGGGACAGATTCCAATCAGCCCCAGCATTTT. Protein sequence: CASSRTGTDSNQPQHF.

In the case of this clone: Compared with germline, one end of the junction differs, possibly owing to a read error. V gene TRBV7-7 combines with J gene TRBJ2-1; no clear D. From germline, CDR1 is SSHAT and CDR2 FNYEAQ (reference sequence). This CDR3 has 15 residues. CDR3 region: CASSPTVGFNNEQFF. CDR3 bases: TGTGCTAGCAGCCCCACCGTGGGCTTCAACAATGAGCAGTTCTTC.

This chain connects TRBV10-3 to TRBJ2-7; D is perhaps TRBD1 (5 bases). The CDR3 extends over 17 amino acids. Trimming took off 0 bases at V and 5 bases at J, with 20 bases between the two ends. Per germline, CDR1 ENHRY and CDR2 SYGVKD. The CDR3 loop is CAISESPSLSSRDEQYF. CDR3 nucleotides: TGTGCCATCAGTGAGTCTCCTAGTCTCTCTTCCAGGGACGAGCAGTACTTC.

The chain recombines TRBV11-2 with TRBJ2-7; 7 nucleotides match TRBD2. V shed 1 base and J 2 bases; nucleotides not matched to a gene: 11. There are 17 residues in the CDR3. Germline V gives CDR1 SGHAT, CDR2 FQNNGV. The CDR3 DNA follows: TGTGCCAGCAGCTTAGCGCGGGGGAGCAAAGGTCCCTACGAGCAGTACTTC. Translated, it gives CASSLARGSKGPYEQYF.

This chain joins TRBV6-1 and TRBJ2-3; 12 bases agree with TRBD1. V was pared by 4 bases and J by 7 bases, with 6 bases of the junction left unmatched. The CDR3 has 15 residues. The V gene's germline CDR1 is MNHNS and CDR2 SASEGT. CDR3 region: CASSAGQGATNTQYF. The CDR3 region has the DNA TGTGCCAGCAGTGCGGGACAGGGGGCCACTAATACGCAGTATTTT.

The genes are TRBV5-1 and TRBJ2-7; a weak D match, TRBD1 (5 bases). CDR1 is SGHRS, CDR2 YFSETQ, per germline. The CDR3 covers 14 residues. V dropped 4 bases and J dropped 0 bases, with 11 bases sitting between them. The CDR3 nucleotides are TGCGCCAGCAGCCAAACAGGAAACTCCTACGAGCAGTACTTC. Translated: CASSQTGNSYEQYF.

The rearrangement links TRBV5-4 to TRBJ1-2; the D gene is possibly TRBD1 (5 bases). Germline V CDR1 and CDR2: SGHNT, YYREEE (reference sequence). This CDR3 is 16 amino acids long. V shed 3 bases and J shed 4 bases, with 19 bases lying between them. As DNA, the CDR3 is TGTGCCAGCAGCTCCGGGACTGGGCGGATCCTCTATGGCTACACCTTC. Translation gives CASSSGTGRILYGYTF.

The chain carries TRBV19 and TRBJ2-1; 10 bases are shared with TRBD2. The V gene's germline CDR1 is LNHDA and CDR2 SQIVND (reference sequence). Trimming at V came to 4 bases and at J to 7 bases, leaving 13 bases not matched to a gene. There are 17 residues in the CDR3. CDR3 in amino acids: CASSTVISGRDYNEQFF. DNA of the CDR3: TGTGCCAGTAGTACGGTAATAAGCGGGAGGGACTATAATGAGCAGTTCTTC. Full variable domain (missing parts from reference TRBV19 and TRBJ2-1): DGGITQSPKYLFRKEGQNVTLSCEQNLNHDAMYWYRQDPGQGLRLIYYSQIVNDFQKGDIAEGYSVSREKKESFPLTVTSAQKNPTAFYLCASSTVISGRDYNEQFFGPGTRLTVL.

The chain couples TRBV6-5 to TRBJ2-7; TRBD2 aligns across 10 bases. The CDR3 is made up of 16 amino acids. Germline assignment: CDR1 MNHEY and CDR2 SVGAGI. V lost 2 bases to trimming and J lost 0 bases; unmatched junction nucleotides: 4. CDR3 DNA: TGTGCCAGCAGTTACAGGGCTAGCGGGAGCTCCTACGAGCAGTACTTC. It yields the protein CASSYRASGSSYEQYF.

This chain uses TRBV28 with TRBJ1-2, with 7 bases matching TRBD1. The CDR3 totals 13 residues. V lost 7 bases to trimming and J lost 3 bases; unmatched junction nucleotides: 5. Germline values: CDR1 MDHEN, CDR2 SYDVKM. This chain's CDR3 is CASIADRDYGYTF. In DNA form, the CDR3 reads TGTGCCAGCATCGCCGACAGGGACTATGGCTACACCTTC.

The chain joins TRBV7-6 to TRBJ1-1; maybe TRBD1 (5 bases). Germline V gene data show CDR1 as SGHVS and CDR2 as FNYEAQ. V lost 1 base, J lost 12 bases, and 18 bases lay in between. The CDR3 runs to 14 residues. The CDR3 loop reads CASSLDPTGGLSFF. The CDR3 DNA follows: TGTGCCAGCAGCTTAGACCCCACTGGGGGGTTGTCTTTCTTT.